Listed below are T cell receptor beta chains from one sample, sequenced in a study of cytomegalovirus exposure and HLA in healthy donors. Profiling relied on immunoSEQ multiplex PCR, and the TCRdb table lists in-frame clones only, not all of them. The table has about 69,000 clones, roughly 95% seen once. The sequenced sample consisted of PBMCs. The receptors come from a woman aged 18-29 years in good health and CMV-seropositive. Both conserved end residues are part of each CDR3. The D gene is left open where the match is weak. Clone size is shown for a subset of rows, as once, few, many or a class of expanded clone.

v_gene	j_gene	abundance	d_gene	CDR3aa	CDR3nt
TRBV27	TRBJ2-3	.	TRBD2	CASSPPGLRTDTQYF	TGTGCCAGCAGTCCTCCGGGACTACGCACAGATACGCAGTATTTT
TRBV9	TRBJ2-3	.	TRBD2	CASSETGGASGRDTQYF	TGTGCCAGCAGCGAAACCGGCGGGGCTAGCGGGAGGGATACGCAGTATTTT
TRBV5-4	TRBJ2-3	.	TRBD2	CASSAGLAGVGASTDTQYF	TGTGCCAGCAGCGCAGGACTAGCGGGAGTGGGGGCTAGCACAGATACGCAGTATTTT
TRBV7-9	TRBJ1-3	.	.	CASSERQASSGNTIYF	TGTGCCAGCAGCGAACGACAGGCTAGCTCTGGAAACACCATATATTTT
TRBV21-1	TRBJ1-1	.	.	CASSASRGAFF	TGTGCCAGCAGTGCTTCGCGGGGAGCTTTCTTT
TRBV9	TRBJ1-1	.	TRBD1	CASSVYDRAEAFF	TGTGCCAGCAGCGTATACGACAGGGCTGAAGCTTTCTTT
TRBV11-3	TRBJ2-7	.	TRBD2	CASSLRTSREQYF	TGTGCCAGCAGCCTAAGGACTAGCCGCGAGCAGTACTTC
TRBV6-5	TRBJ2-1	.	.	CASSYTGHYNEQFF	TGTGCCAGCAGTTACACTGGACACTACAATGAGCAGTTCTTC
TRBV7-9	TRBJ2-7	once	.	CASSLAADNEQYF	TGTGCCAGCAGCTTAGCGGCCGATAACGAGCAGTACTTC
TRBV4-2	TRBJ2-1	.	TRBD2	CASSQEGGSGSYEQFF	TGTGCCAGCAGCCAAGAGGGGGGTAGCGGGAGCTATGAGCAGTTCTTC
TRBV28	TRBJ2-6	.	TRBD1	CASNRGSGANVLTF	TGTGCCAGCAACAGGGGTAGTGGGGCCAACGTCCTGACTTTC
TRBV14	TRBJ2-1	.	.	CASSQRYNEQFF	TGTGCCAGCAGCCAGCGGTACAATGAGCAGTTCTTC
TRBV6-5	TRBJ2-3	.	.	CASSYGGGTTDTQYF	TGTGCCAGCAGTTACGGGGGCGGTACGACAGATACGCAGTATTTT
TRBV5-6	TRBJ2-5	.	TRBD2	CASSLEGTSGLLITQYF	TGTGCCAGCAGCTTGGAAGGGACTAGCGGCCTGTTAATCACCCAGTACTTC
TRBV29-1	TRBJ1-1	.	.	CSVEGRLNTEAFF	TGCAGCGTTGAAGGCAGATTGAACACTGAAGCTTTCTTT
TRBV19	TRBJ2-7	.	TRBD2	CASSKGLAGFYEQYF	TGTGCCAGTAGTAAGGGACTAGCGGGCTTCTACGAGCAGTACTTC
TRBV28	TRBJ2-1	.	.	CASSLRGPYNEQFF	TGTGCCAGCAGCCTTCGTGGCCCATACAATGAGCAGTTCTTC
TRBV30	TRBJ2-5	once	.	CAWSVETGETQYF	TGTGCCTGGAGTGTCGAGACTGGGGAGACCCAGTACTTC
TRBV25-1	TRBJ2-1	.	TRBD2	CASTSLAGGPYNEQFF	TGTGCCAGCACATCACTAGCGGGAGGACCATACAATGAGCAGTTCTTC
TRBV27	TRBJ2-3	.	TRBD2	CASSLLASGREVDTQYF	TGTGCCAGCAGTTTATTGGCTAGCGGGAGGGAGGTAGATACGCAGTATTTT
TRBV6-5	TRBJ2-1	.	TRBD1	CASSYSRQGLNEQFF	TGTGCCAGCAGTTACTCTCGACAGGGGTTAAATGAGCAGTTCTTC
TRBV29-1	TRBJ2-6	.	.	CSVRTVESGANVLTF	TGCAGCGTTCGAACAGTCGAGTCTGGGGCCAACGTCCTGACTTTC
TRBV2	TRBJ2-7	.	.	CASSDQLAYEQYF	TGTGCCAGCAGTGACCAACTAGCTTACGAGCAGTACTTC
TRBV7-8	TRBJ1-2	.	.	CASSPSGTYYGYTF	TGTGCCAGCAGCCCGTCCGGGACTTACTATGGCTACACCTTC
TRBV4-3	TRBJ2-4	.	.	CASSQDRVGKGSKNIQYF	TGCGCCAGCAGCCAAGATCGGGTTGGGAAGGGGTCCAAAAACATTCAGTACTTC